This T cell receptor (beta chain) is drawn from a study of early T cells in non-severe SARS-CoV-2 infection. Study-level information: Chains were unpaired, as sequencing was done on bulk RNA from unsorted whole blood. Study observations and caveats: In VDJdb matching, anti-spike CD8 responses were favored while private and CD4 specificities went missing.

For this clonotype: Antigen: not known.

In the library, individual cDNA molecules carried attached unique molecular identifiers. TCRdb re-called the 5' RACE reads through MiXCR, storing one row per CDR3 protein. In the table there are fewer than 75,000 distinct CDR3 sequences, 15% to 20% of which are singletons. Specimen: whole blood, collected at baseline. This TCR was recovered from an adult who was a healthcare worker with PCR-confirmed SARS-CoV-2 infection or an uninfected control (not recorded which).

CDR3 coding DNA: TGTGCCAGCAGTTACCAGAGAGACACCGGGGAGCTGTTTTTT. Protein sequence: CASSYQRDTGELFF. The chain couples TRBV6-5 to TRBJ2-2; D is undetermined. Trimming shortened V by 2 bases and J by 3 bases, and 7 bases separated the two germline ends. Per germline, CDR1 MNHEY and CDR2 SVGAGI. The CDR3 is 14 residues long.